This entry lists 13 T cell receptor beta chains sequenced from one sample in a study of neurological immune-mediated disorders. TCRdb re-called the 5' RACE reads through MiXCR, storing one row per CDR3 protein. Of roughly 32,000 distinct CDR3 sequences in the sample, about an eighth are singletons; the top ten hold under 6.5%. Time point of the sample: technical triplicate 2. The sequenced sample was CD4+ T cells from blood. The receptors come from a female donor with HTLV-1-associated myelopathy (HAM/TSP).

DNA for the CDR3: TGTGCCAGCAGCCCCTGGACCAGCGCTGCAGATACGCAGTATTTT. Protein: CASSPWTSAADTQYF. The V call is TRBV3-1, the J call TRBJ2-3; D is unresolved. This CDR3 contains 15 residues. V was cut by 4 bases and J by 4 bases, with 15 bases left in between. Germline V gene sequence: CDR1 LGHDT, CDR2 YNNKEL (reference sequence).

This clonotype was counted at least ten times. This chain connects TRBV7-2 to TRBJ2-4, with 7 bases aligning to TRBD2. V lost 1 base and J lost 6; bases outside the gene matches: 6. CDR1 SGHTA and CDR2 FQGNSA come from the germline V gene. The CDR3 extends over 15 amino acids. For the CDR3, the DNA is TGTGCCAGCAGCTTAGGGCTAGCGGAGCCAAACATTCAGTACTTC. Amino acids: CASSLGLAEPNIQYF.

This clonotype was observed a single time. This sequence may be a read error, since a much larger clone differs from it by one base. The rearrangement joins TRBV19 to TRBJ1-2; TRBD1 is a possible D gene (5 bases). Germline CDR1 and CDR2: LNHDA and SQIVND (reference sequence). Trimming pared 4 bases from V and 7 bases from J, leaving 10 bases between. This CDR3 contains 12 residues. The CDR3 protein is CASSTRTCGYTF. The CDR3 region has the DNA TGTGCCAGTAGTACACGGACATGTGGCTACACCTTC.

In this sample, this clonotype turned up once. V gene TRBV20-1 combines with J gene TRBJ2-5; 14 bases align to TRBD2. Germline CDR1 DFQATT, CDR2 SNEGSKA (reference sequence). Trimming at V came to 6 bases and at J to 5 bases, leaving 8 bases not matched to a gene. CDR3 length: 15 amino acids. In DNA form, the CDR3 reads TGCAGTGCCCTAGGGGGGACTAGCGGGAGTGAGACCCAGTACTTC. Encoded protein: CSALGGTSGSETQYF.

This clonotype was seen repeatedly, ten times or more. This chain joins TRBV20-1 and TRBJ2-1; D is unclear. With 0 bases removed from V and 4 bases from J, the gap between germline ends came to 13 bases. Germline CDR1 and CDR2: DFQATT and SNEGSKA (reference sequence). This CDR3 region has 15 residues. The CDR3: CSARDLEAIYNEQFF. The CDR3 DNA reads as TGCAGTGCTAGAGATCTTGAGGCTATTTACAATGAGCAGTTCTTC.

This clonotype was counted ten times or more. One end of the junction fails to match germline, which may point to a read error. V and J are TRBV4-1 and TRBJ2-7; 7 positions agree with TRBD1. The germline CDR1 and CDR2 sequences are MGHRA and YSYEKL. The CDR3 extends over 15 amino acids. Here the CDR3 reads CASSQDRGASGTADF. The CDR3 DNA sequence: TGCGCCAGCAGCCAAGATAGGGGTGCATCCGGGACAGCTGACTTC.

CDR3 sequence (DNA): TGCAGCGTAGTCCCGGGGGTCAGAAACACCGGGGAGCTGTTTTTT. Protein: CSVVPGVRNTGELFF. The chain employs TRBV29-1 and TRBJ2-2, with TRBD2 as a possible D gene (6 bases). V shed 6 bases and J shed 2 bases, with 16 bases lying between them. This CDR3 has 15 residues. The V gene's germline CDR1 is SQVTM and CDR2 ANQGSEA.

J is TRBJ2-7 and V is TRBV4-2; D possibly matches TRBD1 or TRBD2 (6 bases each). V was shortened by 4 bases and J by 6 bases, with 7 bases between the two germline ends. The CDR3 length is 11 residues. Germline values: CDR1 LGHNA, CDR2 YNFKEQ. CDR3 sequence (DNA): TGTGCCAGCAGCCGGGGGGCCGAGCAGTACTTC. Its translation is CASSRGAEQYF.

The rearrangement uses TRBV18 and TRBJ1-3; D gene ambiguous. The CDR3 contains 15 residues. Germline assignment: CDR1 KGHSH and CDR2 LQKENI. V was trimmed by 3 bases and J by 3 bases, leaving 12 bases between them. The CDR3 DNA is TGTGCCAGCTCACCTCAGAGAGCCTTTGGAAACACCATATATTTT. Translating it yields CASSPQRAFGNTIYF.

There are many counts of this clonotype. The V gene is TRBV12-3 or TRBV12-4, the J gene TRBJ1-5, with unresolved D. Trimming shortened V by 2 bases and J by 4 bases, and 6 bases separated the two germline ends. This CDR3 region has 13 residues. CDR3 nucleotide sequence: TGTGCCAGCAGTTTACGAGGAAATCAGCCCCAGCATTTT. The encoded protein is CASSLRGNQPQHF.

This clonotype was recorded many times. The CDR3 here is CASSAMGYSNQPQHF. In nucleotides, the CDR3 is TGTGCCAGCAGTGCAATGGGGTATAGCAATCAGCCCCAGCATTTT. This rearrangement joins TRBV5-6 to TRBJ1-5; D not resolved. The V gene lost 5 bases and the J gene lost 0 bases, with 12 bases spanning the gap. CDR1 is SGHDT and CDR2 is YYEEEE in the germline V gene. The length of the CDR3 is 15 residues.

This clonotype has at least ten counts. This rearrangement joins TRBV29-1 to TRBJ2-7, with D hard to call. Trimming pared 7 bases from V and 1 base from J, leaving 8 bases between. Germline V gene data show CDR1 as SQVTM and CDR2 as ANQGSEA. The CDR3 length is 11 residues. In DNA, the CDR3 is TGCAGCGGGACGGATTCCTACGAGCAGTACTTC. It specifies CSGTDSYEQYF.

This clonotype was seen ten or more times. V gene TRBV7-2 combines with J gene TRBJ1-6, with 11 bases that match TRBD1. Germline CDR1 SGHTA, CDR2 FQGNSA. V dropped 1 base and J dropped 6; count of bases not matched to a gene: 8. The CDR3 spans 18 residues. The chain's CDR3 is CASSLGGGQGVGNSPLHF. For the CDR3, the DNA is TGTGCCAGCAGCTTAGGAGGGGGACAGGGGGTCGGTAATTCACCCCTCCACTTT.